The next 23 T cell receptor beta chains were all read from a single sample in a study of CD8+CD57+ T cells in acquired aplastic anemia. It was genomic DNA that served as the template for profiling TCR beta VDJ and CDR3. Each CDR3 protein gets one entry after TCRdb re-called the reads with MiXCR. The sample holds 180,000 or so distinct CDR3 sequences; under 55% are singletons and the top ten take approximately 2.9%. The specimen sequenced was sorted CD4+, CD8+, or CD8+CD57+ T cells (not recorded which) from PBMCs. The receptor set was obtained from a human donor in good health.

The J gene is TRBJ2-7, the V gene TRBV2; D unresolved. The V gene lost 2 bases and the J gene lost 6 bases, with 5 bases spanning the gap. This CDR3 spans 11 amino acids. Looked up from germline, CDR1 is SNHLY and CDR2 is FYNNEI. As DNA, the CDR3 is TGTGCCAGCAGTGAACGATTCGAGCAGTACTTC. The encoded protein is CASSERFEQYF.

On this clonotype itself: An end of the junction differs from the germline gene, which may be a read error. The chain is built from TRBV19 and TRBJ2-7, with D perhaps matching TRBD1 or TRBD2 (6 bases each). The V gene's germline CDR1 is LNHDA and CDR2 SQIVND (reference sequence). The CDR3 length is 15 residues. CDR3 residues: CATSTGGALTYEQYF. The CDR3 DNA is TGTGCCACTAGTACCGGGGGCGCTTTAACCTACGAGCAGTACTTC.

This clonotype was found a few times. This chain connects TRBV10-3 to TRBJ2-7; D remains ambiguous. Deletions cut 3 bases from V and 4 bases from J, with 7 bases between. The CDR3 is made up of 12 amino acids. Germline V gene data show CDR1 as ENHRY and CDR2 as SYGVKD. In DNA, the CDR3 is TGTGCCATCAGTGACGAATCTTACGAGCAGTACTTC. Amino acids: CAISDESYEQYF.

The gene calls are TRBV7-2 and TRBJ1-1, with D unresolved. CDR1 is SGHTA, CDR2 FQGNSA, per germline. The V gene lost 0 bases and the J gene lost 5 bases, with 10 bases spanning the gap. The CDR3 length is 14 residues. The CDR3 region is CASSLAQRATEAFF. The CDR3 region has the DNA TGTGCCAGCAGCTTAGCGCAGAGGGCAACTGAAGCTTTCTTT.

Comments on this clonotype: This may come from a read error, since a much larger clone is one base off. This chain uses TRBV11-2 with TRBJ2-2; 7 bases match TRBD2. CDR1 is SGHAT, CDR2 FQNNGV, per germline. This CDR3 has 16 residues. CDR3 residues: CASGFTAGDVTGELFF. The CDR3 DNA reads TGTGCCAGCGGCTTCACTGCGGGAGACGTCACCGGGGAGCTGTTTTTT.

To note about this clonotype: Possible read error: a much larger clone is one base away. This chain connects TRBV12-3 or TRBV12-4 to TRBJ2-3, with TRBD1 as a possible D gene (6 bases). This CDR3 region has 15 residues. The CDR3 here is CASSPRDIGTDMQYF. Written as DNA, the CDR3 is TGTGCCAGCAGTCCCAGGGACATCGGCACAGATATGCAGTATTTT.

Remarks on this clonotype: One end of the junction does not line up with germline, which may come from a read error. The chain carries TRBV19 and TRBJ2-7, with TRBD2 matching 14 bases. The CDR3 spans 14 residues. The germline V gene encodes CDR1 LNHDA and CDR2 SQIVND (reference sequence). CDR3 sequence (DNA): TGTGCCAGTAGCCCGATCGGACTAGCGGGGGGCGCGGACTTC. Amino acids: CASSPIGLAGGADF.

This clonotype was seen only once. This chain joins TRBV10-2 and TRBJ1-2; 7 nucleotides align to TRBD1. This CDR3 spans 13 amino acids. V gave up 6 bases and J gave up 4 bases; unmatched junction bases: 5. CDR1 and CDR2 (germline): WSHSY, SAAADI. As DNA, the CDR3 is TGCGCCAGCAGACAGGGGTTTGGCTATGGCTACACCTTC. Translating gives CASRQGFGYGYTF.

V usage is TRBV7-9 and J usage is TRBJ1-2, with D tentatively TRBD1 (5 bases). CDR1 is SEHNR, CDR2 FQNEAQ, per germline (reference sequence). The CDR3 is 12 residues long. V was shortened by 8 bases and J by 3 bases, with 10 bases between the two germline ends. CDR3 region: CASGRGDYGYTF. Written as DNA, the CDR3 is TGTGCCAGCGGCCGGGGGGACTATGGCTACACCTTC.

This clonotype was observed a single time. The chain recombines TRBV28 with TRBJ1-1; D not certain. Germline V lookup: CDR1 MDHEN, CDR2 SYDVKM. Between the trimmed V and J ends, which lost 7 bases and 10 bases, there was a span of 16 bases. The CDR3 extends over 12 amino acids. CDR3 sequence (DNA): TGTGCCAGCACCCCCTTGCACGGCGGAGCTTTCTTT. Its protein product is CASTPLHGGAFF.

V gene TRBV20-1 combines with J gene TRBJ2-2, with TRBD2 matching 10 bases. The germline V gene has CDR1 DFQATT and CDR2 SNEGSKA (reference sequence). The J segment lost 1 base and the V segment lost 3 bases, leaving 5 bases of the junction unmatched. This CDR3 is 16 amino acids long. The CDR3 loop is CSARARTSGNTGELFF. CDR3 in DNA: TGCAGTGCTAGGGCCCGGACTAGCGGGAACACCGGGGAGCTGTTTTTT.

As concerns this clonotype: A much larger clone is a single base away; this may be a read error. The chain recombines TRBV10-3 with TRBJ2-1; D is tentatively TRBD1 or TRBD2 (6 bases each). The CDR3 extends over 14 amino acids. Germline V gene sequence: CDR1 ENHRY, CDR2 SYGVKD. V was pared by 7 bases and J by 7 bases, with 17 bases between. The DNA of the CDR3 is TGTGCCATCACCGCTAGCGAAGGGGGGAATGAGCAGTTCTTC. Translating gives CAITASEGGNEQFF.

This chain uses TRBV5-1 with TRBJ2-3; TRBD2 matches at 14 bases. Losses at the gene ends were 0 bases for V and 1 base for J; bases not matched to a gene: 10. This CDR3 has 20 residues. Per the germline V gene, CDR1 is SGHRS and CDR2 is YFSETQ. The CDR3 loop reads CASSLVGLAGAKEGTDTQYF. CDR3 DNA sequence: TGCGCCAGCAGCTTGGTGGGACTAGCGGGAGCTAAGGAAGGCACAGATACGCAGTATTTT.

This sequence joins TRBV20-1 and TRBJ1-1; no clear D. From germline, CDR1 is DFQATT and CDR2 SNEGSKA (reference sequence). The CDR3 loop spans 11 amino acids. V lost 1 base to trimming and J lost 10 bases, with 10 bases between them. The CDR3 protein is CSARVPHGAFF. Written as DNA, the CDR3 is TGCAGTGCTAGAGTCCCACATGGAGCTTTCTTT.

The chain joins TRBV19 to TRBJ1-1; D call uncertain. CDR1 is LNHDA, CDR2 SQIVND, per germline (reference sequence). The CDR3 has 13 amino acids. Trimming left V 4 bases short and J 5 bases short, with 11 bases between. CDR3 residues: CASSKGFGTEAFF. The CDR3 nucleotides are TGTGCCAGTAGTAAGGGATTCGGGACTGAAGCTTTCTTT.

Concerning this clonotype: This sequence may be a read error, since a much larger clone differs from it by one base. V usage is TRBV19 and J usage is TRBJ2-3, with TRBD2 identical over 7 bases. Germline CDR1 LNHDA, CDR2 SQIVND (reference sequence). The CDR3 is 16 amino acids. The ends lost 5 bases at V and 3 bases at J; junction bases unmatched: 11. The CDR3 region has the DNA TGTGCCAGTAGTTCCCGGGACGGGGGGACGACAGATACGCAGTATTTT. Its protein is CASSSRDGGTTDTQYF. Full variable domain (missing parts from reference TRBV19 and TRBJ2-3): DGGITQSPKYLFRKEGQNVTLSCEQNLNHDAMYWYRQDPGQGLRLIYYSQIVNDFQKGDIAEGYSVSREKKESFPLTVTSAQKNPTAFYLCASSSRDGGTTDTQYFGPGTRLTVL.

A word on this clonotype: This may be a read error: a much more frequent sequence differs by one nucleotide. The V and J genes are TRBV4-2 and TRBJ1-3; D not certain. V lost 4 bases to trimming and J lost 1 base, with 14 bases between them. Germline values: CDR1 LGHNA, CDR2 YNFKEQ. CDR3 length: 16 residues. The DNA of the CDR3 is TGTGCCAGCAGCCTTTTCGGCCCGGGGTCTGGAAACACCATATATTTT. Its protein product is CASSLFGPGSGNTIYF.

This clonotype was recorded a few times. V usage is TRBV5-1 and J usage is TRBJ1-2; 10 nucleotides align to TRBD1. Germline CDR1 is SGHRS and CDR2 is YFSETQ. The CDR3 extends over 15 amino acids. V was pared by 3 bases and J by 4 bases, with 6 bases of the junction left unmatched. CDR3 coding DNA: TGCGCCAGCAGCTCGACAGGGGGCGACGTCTATGGCTACACCTTC. Translation gives CASSSTGGDVYGYTF.

This clonotype was seen at least ten times. The chain carries TRBV30 and TRBJ2-7, with D perhaps TRBD1 (6 bases). The V end was cut by 0 bases, the J end by 2 bases, with 8 bases between. The CDR3 loop spans 13 amino acids. Germline V CDR1 and CDR2: GTSNPN, SVGIG (reference sequence). DNA of the CDR3: TGTGCCTGGAGTGTAACAGGGCCCTACGAGCAGTACTTC. This encodes CAWSVTGPYEQYF. Using reference TRBV30 and TRBJ2-7 for the parts outside the CDR3, the full variable domain is SQTIHQWPATLVQPVGSPLSLECTVEGTSNPNLYWYRQAAGRGLQLLFYSVGIGQISSEVPQNLSASRPQDRQFILSSKKLLLSDSGFYLCAWSVTGPYEQYFGPGTRLTVT.

CDR3 in DNA: TGTGCCAGCAGCGTAGGCCAGGGGGTAGCAACAGATACGCAGTATTTT. It encodes CASSVGQGVATDTQYF. The chain combines TRBV9 with TRBJ2-3; 7 nucleotides agree with TRBD1. Germline lookup yields CDR1 SGDLS and CDR2 YYNGEE. CDR3 length: 16 amino acids. The trim removed 0 bases at V and 3 bases at J, leaving 7 bases unmatched. Full variable domain (missing parts from reference TRBV9 and TRBJ2-3): DSGVTQTPKHLITATGQRVTLRCSPRSGDLSVYWYQQSLDQGLQFLIQYYNGEERAKGNILERFSAQQFPDLHSELNLSSLELGDSALYFCASSVGQGVATDTQYFGPGTRLTVL.

As regards this clonotype: A read error is likely, as this CDR3 ends without the conserved phenylalanine or tryptophan. The rearrangement uses TRBV4-2 and TRBJ2-3, with 15 bases identical to TRBD2. The junction had 10 bases not matched to a gene; V was cut back by 4 bases and J by 2 bases. This CDR3 has 19 residues. The V gene's germline CDR1 is LGHNA and CDR2 YNFKEQ. Here the CDR3 reads CASSLRTSGRAVLTDTQYS. The CDR3 DNA is TGTGCCAGCAGCCTCCGGACTAGCGGGAGGGCCGTACTCACAGATACGCAGTATTCT.

This clonotype has a count of ten or more. The chain is built from TRBV24-1 and TRBJ2-1; 14 nucleotides align to TRBD2. Germline V gene lookup returns CDR1 KGHDR and CDR2 SFDVKD. This CDR3 contains 14 residues. V gave up 9 bases and J gave up 7 bases; unmatched junction bases: 4. The DNA for the CDR3 is TGTGCCACCCGTGGGACTAGCGGGAGTAATGAGCAGTTCTTC. It encodes CATRGTSGSNEQFF.

In regard to this clonotype: Being one base from a much bigger clone, this may be a read error. The chain has TRBV11-2 and TRBJ2-2; TRBD1 agrees at 9 bases. CDR1 is SGHAT and CDR2 is FQNNGV in the germline V gene. The CDR3 consists of 16 residues. The CDR3 here is CVSSWPGQGYGGELFF. CDR3 DNA: TGTGTCAGCAGCTGGCCGGGACAGGGCTACGGCGGGGAGCTGTTTTTT. Looking up the rest from reference TRBV11-2 and TRBJ2-2 gives the full variable domain: EAGVAQSPRYKIIEKRQSVAFWCNPISGHATLYWYQQILGQGPKLLIQFQNNGVVDDSQLPKDRFSAERLKGVDSTLKIQPAKLEDSAVYLCVSSWPGQGYGGELFFGEGSRLTVL.